One sample yielded the 20 T cell receptor beta chains listed below, sequenced in a study of blood T cell repertoires in COVID-19. Profiled with immunoSEQ multiplex PCR; TCRdb holds only in-frame clones, not every one. This sample has 200,000 to 250,000 clones, with roughly 80% found just once. The specimen was peripheral blood. The source is a woman of 80 years or more with acute or convalescent COVID-19.

The V and J genes are TRBV9 and TRBJ1-3; 7 bases match TRBD1. Germline values: CDR1 SGDLS, CDR2 YYNGEE. J was trimmed by 2 bases and V by 0 bases; bases with no gene match: 20. The CDR3 runs to 21 residues. CDR3 residues: CASSVDGRFKGASPTGNTIYF. CDR3 in DNA: TGTGCCAGCAGCGTAGATGGGAGATTCAAGGGGGCCTCCCCGACTGGAAACACCATATATTTT.

The chain joins TRBV9 to TRBJ1-2, with D perhaps TRBD1 (6 bases). Trimming cost V 4 bases and J 8 bases, with 12 bases left between them. The CDR3 sequence is 12 residues long. Germline CDR1 reads SGDLS; CDR2 reads YYNGEE. Written as DNA, the CDR3 is TGTGCCAGCAGCACAGGGTTGAGCGGCTACACCTTC. Translated, it gives CASSTGLSGYTF.

This chain links TRBV30 with TRBJ1-1, with D unresolved. CDR3 length equals 13 residues. The germline V and J ends were trimmed by 0 bases and 3 bases, with 8 bases remaining between them. From germline, CDR1 is GTSNPN and CDR2 SVGIG (reference sequence). CDR3 sequence (DNA): TGTGCCTGGAGTGTACTGAGTCACACTGAAGCTTTCTTT. Its translation: CAWSVLSHTEAFF.

CDR3 sequence: CASIASGGPTYEQYF. In DNA, the CDR3 is TGTGCCAGTATTGCGAGCGGGGGGCCTACCTACGAGCAGTACTTC. The J gene is TRBJ2-7, the V gene TRBV19, with TRBD2 identical over 9 bases. The CDR3 is 15 amino acids. From germline, CDR1 is LNHDA and CDR2 SQIVND (reference sequence). V gave up 7 bases and J gave up 2 bases; unmatched junction bases: 9.

In this sample, this clone turned up once. The chain recombines TRBV7-2 with TRBJ2-7; TRBD2 might be the D (5 bases). The CDR3 consists of 14 residues. The V gene's germline CDR1 is SGHTA and CDR2 FQGNSA. Deletions cut 1 base from V and 6 bases from J, with 13 bases between. The CDR3, as DNA: TGTGCCAGCAGCTTAGGAGGGCAAGTGAGCGAGCAGTACTTC. Residues: CASSLGGQVSEQYF.

The chain has TRBV9 and TRBJ1-2; 10 positions match TRBD1. The germline gives CDR1 SGDLS, CDR2 YYNGEE. The CDR3 covers 16 residues. Losses at the gene ends were 5 bases for V and 5 bases for J; bases not matched to a gene: 12. The CDR3 DNA follows: TGTGCCAGCAGACTGGGACAGGGGATTTCAGGTTATGGCTACACCTTC. It translates to CASRLGQGISGYGYTF.

The chain couples TRBV7-3 to TRBJ2-2; D uncertain. CDR3 size: 16 residues. Trimming shortened V by 5 bases and J by 6 bases, and 19 bases separated the two germline ends. CDR1 and CDR2 (germline): SGHTA, FQGTGA. This chain's CDR3 is CASSPVSHRSAGELFF. The CDR3 coding sequence is TGTGCCAGCAGCCCGGTGAGCCATCGGTCCGCCGGGGAGCTGTTTTTT.

The chain is built from TRBV7-2 and TRBJ2-7; D gene unclear. CDR3 length: 12 amino acids. Germline V gene lookup returns CDR1 SGHTA and CDR2 FQGNSA. V was cut by 4 bases and J by 6 bases, with 10 bases left in between. In DNA, the CDR3 is TGTGCCAGCAGCTCCCCGTACGGCGAGCAGTACTTC. Residues: CASSSPYGEQYF.

The chain combines TRBV23-1 with TRBJ2-7; D perhaps matches TRBD1 (6 bases). TRBV23-1 is known as an ORF, though its function is uncertain. The CDR3 is 16 residues long. The ends were cut back, 2 bases at V and 2 bases at J, with 16 bases in the middle. CDR3 nucleotides: TGCGCCAGCAGTCAACCTTATACAGGGTCTGCCTACGAGCAGTACTTC. Translation: CASSQPYTGSAYEQYF.

The chain has TRBV19 and TRBJ2-3, with 8 bases aligning to TRBD2. Germline lookup yields CDR1 LNHDA and CDR2 SQIVND (reference sequence). V gave up 6 bases and J gave up 0 bases; unmatched junction bases: 8. The CDR3 is 16 residues long. DNA of the CDR3: TGTGCCAGTAGCAGCGGGGGTCACCCCAGCACAGATACGCAGTATTTT. It is translated as CASSSGGHPSTDTQYF.

The chain couples TRBV19 to TRBJ1-1; no reliable D call. The CDR3 sequence is 15 residues long. The V end was cut by 3 bases, the J end by 1 base, with 12 bases between. CDR1 LNHDA and CDR2 SQIVND come from the germline V gene (reference sequence). The CDR3 DNA reads as TGTGCCAGTAGTATGGAGGAGGGAGGGAACACTGAAGCTTTCTTT. Its translation is CASSMEEGGNTEAFF. The full variable domain, completed using reference TRBV19 and TRBJ1-1, is DGGITQSPKYLFRKEGQNVTLSCEQNLNHDAMYWYRQDPGQGLRLIYYSQIVNDFQKGDIAEGYSVSREKKESFPLTVTSAQKNPTAFYLCASSMEEGGNTEAFFGQGTRLTVV.

This clone was counted a single time. This chain links TRBV7-2 with TRBJ1-4, with 7 bases matching TRBD1. This CDR3 is built from 15 residues. The V gene's germline CDR1 is SGHTA and CDR2 FQGNSA. With V trimmed by 5 bases and J by 4 bases, 7 bases remained unmatched. This CDR3 is CASSERQGLNEKLFF. CDR3 sequence (DNA): TGTGCCAGCAGCGAAAGACAGGGCCTTAATGAAAAACTGTTTTTT. The complete variable domain, with remaining parts taken from reference TRBV7-2 and TRBJ1-4, reads GAGVSQSPSNKVTEKGKDVELRCDPISGHTALYWYRQSLGQGLEFLIYFQGNSAPDKSGLPSDRFSAERTGGSVSTLTIQRTQQEDSAVYLCASSERQGLNEKLFFGSGTQLSVL.

V usage is TRBV19 and J usage is TRBJ2-5, with 7 nucleotides matching TRBD1. The J segment lost 5 bases and the V segment lost 7 bases, leaving 16 bases of the junction unmatched. This CDR3 is 16 amino acids long. CDR1 is LNHDA, CDR2 SQIVND, per germline (reference sequence). The CDR3 coding sequence is TGTGCCAGTACTGGGCCGGGACAGCACCCTGGGGAGACCCAGTACTTC. This codes for CASTGPGQHPGETQYF.

This sequence joins TRBV3-1 (or the pseudogene TRBV3-2) and TRBJ1-4, with D tentatively TRBD1 (6 bases). Germline CDR1 reads LGHDT; CDR2 reads YNNKEL (reference sequence). The CDR3 loop spans 15 amino acids. The V and J ends lost 4 bases and 6 bases respectively, with 15 bases between them. CDR3 nucleotide sequence: TGTGCCAGCAGCCGAGGGGGAGACAGAGATGAAAAACTGTTTTTT. Encoded protein: CASSRGGDRDEKLFF.

Written as DNA, the CDR3 is TGCGCCAGCAGCCTTGGAGTGACAGGGAACACCGGGGAGCTGTTTTTT. Translated: CASSLGVTGNTGELFF. The chain couples TRBV5-1 to TRBJ2-2; tentative D call: TRBD1 (6 bases). This CDR3 region has 16 residues. Germline lookup yields CDR1 SGHRS and CDR2 YFSETQ. V lost 4 bases to trimming and J lost 1 base, with 14 bases between them.

This rearrangement joins TRBV19 to TRBJ1-6; TRBD1 aligns across 8 bases. Germline V lookup: CDR1 LNHDA, CDR2 SQIVND (reference sequence). The CDR3 is 14 amino acids. J gave up 10 bases and V 5 bases, and 7 bases lay outside the gene matches. The CDR3 region is CASSLQGERSPLHF. For the CDR3, the DNA is TGTGCCAGTAGTTTACAGGGGGAGCGCTCACCCCTCCACTTT. Complete variable domain (other parts from reference TRBV19 and TRBJ1-6): DGGITQSPKYLFRKEGQNVTLSCEQNLNHDAMYWYRQDPGQGLRLIYYSQIVNDFQKGDIAEGYSVSREKKESFPLTVTSAQKNPTAFYLCASSLQGERSPLHFGNGTRLTVT.

This chain connects TRBV4-3 to TRBJ2-1; 9 bases are shared with TRBD2. J lost 9 bases, V lost 0 bases, and 6 bases had no gene match. CDR1 is LGHNA, CDR2 YSLEER, per germline. The CDR3 runs 15 residues. CDR3 sequence reads: CASSQEGGGATEQFF. CDR3 bases: TGCGCCAGCAGCCAAGAAGGCGGGGGGGCCACTGAGCAGTTCTTC.

V is TRBV7-3 and J is TRBJ2-7, with TRBD1 matching 8 bases. The CDR3 has 15 residues. The V and J ends lost 4 bases and 1 base, in that order; junction bases with no gene match: 6. Germline loops: CDR1 SGHTA, CDR2 FQGTGA. As DNA, the CDR3 is TGTGCCAGCAGCTCCTCCGGGACAGGATCCTACGAGCAGTACTTC. The encoded protein is CASSSSGTGSYEQYF.

In this sample, this clone turned up once. The CDR3 loop reads CASSPYTTGDYGYTF. The CDR3 DNA is TGTGCCAGCAGCCCTTACACCACAGGGGACTATGGCTACACCTTC. The chain employs TRBV3-1 (or the pseudogene TRBV3-2) and TRBJ1-2; 7 positions match TRBD1. Trimming removed 4 bases from V and 3 bases from J; junction bases left unmatched: 8. The CDR3 has 15 amino acids. Germline CDR1 reads LGHDT; CDR2 reads YNNKEL (reference sequence).

V gene TRBV4-3 combines with J gene TRBJ1-3; possibly TRBD1 for D (5 bases). The CDR3 covers 15 residues. V was cut by 2 bases and J by 4 bases, with 12 bases left in between. Germline V gene lookup returns CDR1 LGHNA and CDR2 YSLEER. The DNA for the CDR3 is TGCGCCAGCAGCCAACCCCAGGGAACGGGAAACACCATATATTTT. Translation: CASSQPQGTGNTIYF.